This passage covers 19 T cell receptor beta chains from one sample sequenced in a study of regulatory T cells in long-lasting Graves disease. Time point denoted: persistent/refractory GD, antithyroid drugs over 5 years with positive TRAb. RNA extracted from PBMCs served as the sequencing template. Building the TCR beta libraries relied on iRepertoire HTBI primers, and CDR3 regions underwent Arm-PCR. Each CDR3 protein gets one entry after TCRdb re-called the multiplex PCR reads with MiXCR. The sample consists of about 400,000 distinct CDR3 sequences, about a fifth of them appearing once. The sequencing here drew on peripheral blood mononuclear cells (PBMCs), taken when the disease was refractory, from a patient treated with antithyroid drugs. These receptor sequences come from a female donor with Graves disease.

In this sample, this clonotype turned up many times. V usage is TRBV7-2 and J usage is TRBJ2-7; TRBD1 is a possible D gene (6 bases). Between the trimmed V and J ends, which lost 1 base and 3 bases, there was a span of 13 bases. The CDR3 is 15 residues long. Per the germline V gene, CDR1 is SGHTA and CDR2 is FQGNSA. Written as DNA, the CDR3 is TGTGCCAGCAGCTTAGAAGGGGGACAAAACTACGAGCAGTACTTC. It codes for CASSLEGGQNYEQYF. The whole variable domain, remainder taken from reference TRBV7-2 and TRBJ2-7, is GAGVSQSPSNKVTEKGKDVELRCDPISGHTALYWYRQSLGQGLEFLIYFQGNSAPDKSGLPSDRFSAERTGGSVSTLTIQRTQQEDSAVYLCASSLEGGQNYEQYFGPGTRLTVT.

The chain carries TRBV18 and TRBJ2-2; D might be TRBD2 (6 bases). The germline CDR1 and CDR2 sequences are KGHSH and LQKENI. V gave up 3 bases and J gave up 2 bases, with 13 bases separating them. CDR3 size: 16 residues. CDR3 DNA sequence: TGTGCCAGCTCACCCAGGAGGGATTCAAACACCGGGGAGCTGTTTTTT. It yields the protein CASSPRRDSNTGELFF.

CDR3 nucleotide sequence: TGTGCCACCACGGCTAGCGGGAGTGTGGATACGCAGTATTTT. Translating gives CATTASGSVDTQYF. V is TRBV24-1 and J is TRBJ2-3, with 10 positions matching TRBD2. CDR3 size: 14 residues. V dropped 8 bases and J dropped 6; count of bases not matched to a gene: 7. Per the germline V gene, CDR1 is KGHDR and CDR2 is SFDVKD.

This chain uses TRBV11-3 with TRBJ2-1; D possibly corresponds to TRBD1 (5 bases). CDR3 length: 13 residues. Per the germline V gene, CDR1 is SGHNT and CDR2 is YENEEA. V lost 5 bases and J 8 bases, leaving 13 bases between the germline ends. The CDR3 nucleotides read TGTGCCAGCAGCCCCCGGTGGGGCGATGAGCAGTTCTTC. It translates to CASSPRWGDEQFF.

The genes are TRBV7-9 and TRBJ1-4, with a tentative D call TRBD1 (6 bases). The CDR3 is 19 residues long. V lost 4 bases and J lost 0, with 21 bases in between. Germline V lookup: CDR1 SEHNR, CDR2 FQNEAQ (reference sequence). The CDR3 spells CASSSRTGRSLATNEKLFF. CDR3 DNA: TGTGCCAGCAGCTCCAGAACAGGGAGGAGTTTAGCAACTAATGAAAAACTGTTTTTT.

This clonotype was seen repeatedly, ten times or more. The chain joins TRBV28 to TRBJ2-7; 9 nucleotides line up with TRBD2. The CDR3 is made up of 15 amino acids. Germline assignment: CDR1 MDHEN and CDR2 SYDVKM. V trimming: 3 bases; J trimming: 1 base; junction bases outside the gene matches: 4. CDR3 in DNA: TGTGCCAGCAGTTTCCGGCTAGCGGGATCCTACGAGCAGTACTTC. Its translation: CASSFRLAGSYEQYF.

This clonotype was detected many times. The chain couples TRBV12-3 or TRBV12-4 to TRBJ2-2, with a tentative D call TRBD1 (5 bases). With 6 bases removed from V and 3 bases from J, the gap between germline ends came to 8 bases. CDR3 size: 13 residues. The CDR3 region is CASRRQHTGELFF. DNA for the CDR3: TGTGCCAGCAGAAGACAGCACACCGGGGAGCTGTTTTTT.

This clonotype was observed many times. CDR3 nucleotides: TGTGCCAGCAAAACAGTTCAAGGTCGGACTGAAGCTTTCTTT. Translation gives CASKTVQGRTEAFF. V and J are TRBV2 and TRBJ1-1, with no clear D. The CDR3 sequence is 14 residues long. Per germline, CDR1 SNHLY and CDR2 FYNNEI. V was clipped by 7 bases and J by 5 bases, with 17 bases between them.

The chain combines TRBV6-5 with TRBJ2-7, with TRBD1 matching over 11 bases. The CDR3 runs to 15 residues. The V segment lost 4 bases and the J segment 6 bases; nucleotides outside the gene matches: 8. CDR1 MNHEY and CDR2 SVGAGI come from the germline V gene. This CDR3 is CASSFSTGQGGEQYF. CDR3 sequence (DNA): TGTGCCAGCAGTTTTTCAACGGGACAGGGGGGCGAGCAGTACTTC.

The genes are TRBV7-3 and TRBJ2-3; D is uncertain. Trimming cost V 5 bases and J 4 bases, with 10 bases left between them. CDR1 SGHTA and CDR2 FQGTGA come from the germline V gene. This CDR3 region has 13 residues. This chain's CDR3 is CASSALRADTQYF. The CDR3 DNA reads as TGTGCCAGCAGCGCTCTTAGGGCAGATACGCAGTATTTT.

The table lists this clonotype with a few counts. V and J are TRBV5-6 and TRBJ2-7, with D uncertain. The CDR3 spans 14 residues. The V gene lost 1 base and the J gene lost 0 bases, with 8 bases spanning the gap. The germline V gene has CDR1 SGHDT and CDR2 YYEEEE. CDR3 coding DNA: TGTGCCAGCAGCTTGACCGTGGGCTCCTACGAGCAGTACTTC. This translates into CASSLTVGSYEQYF.

There are many counts of this clonotype. J is TRBJ2-7 and V is TRBV6-2 or TRBV6-3; 8 positions match TRBD2. Trimming at V came to 2 bases and at J to 0 bases, leaving 9 bases not matched to a gene. Germline loops: CDR1 MNHEY, CDR2 SVGEGT. The CDR3 extends over 17 amino acids. The CDR3 DNA reads TGTGCCAGCAGTTACGCAGGAGGAAGCGGGAGCTCCTACGAGCAGTACTTC. Protein product: CASSYAGGSGSSYEQYF.

The gene calls are TRBV20-1 and TRBJ1-5; TRBD1 might be the D (6 bases). The V gene's germline CDR1 is DFQATT and CDR2 SNEGSKA (reference sequence). Trimming removed 5 bases at V and 2 bases at J, with 19 bases between. The CDR3 is 16 residues long. CDR3 residues: CSASRPTGLGNQPQHF. The CDR3 DNA sequence: TGCAGTGCTTCCAGGCCAACAGGGTTAGGCAATCAGCCCCAGCATTTT.

This clonotype occurred a few times. The rearrangement uses TRBV12-3 or TRBV12-4 and TRBJ1-3, with unresolved D. This CDR3 contains 12 residues. The V end was cut by 2 bases, the J end by 4 bases, with 3 bases between. Written as DNA, the CDR3 is TGTGCCAGCAGTTTACAGGGAAACACCATATATTTT. This codes for CASSLQGNTIYF.

The table lists this clonotype with many counts. CDR3 residues: CAISESGQGVSYEQYF. The CDR3 region has the DNA TGTGCCATCAGTGAGTCGGGACAGGGGGTCTCCTACGAGCAGTACTTC. The rearrangement uses TRBV10-3 and TRBJ2-7, with 11 positions matching TRBD1. Germline V CDR1 and CDR2: ENHRY, SYGVKD. V was pared by 0 bases and J by 0 bases, with 1 base of the junction left unmatched. The CDR3 is 16 amino acids.

This clonotype was seen ten or more times. The chain carries TRBV7-2 and TRBJ2-7, with D uncertain. Per germline, CDR1 SGHTA and CDR2 FQGNSA. The CDR3 length is 14 residues. Trimming removed 4 bases from V and 1 base from J, with 11 bases in between. CDR3 coding DNA: TGTGCCAGCAGCTCGAACGCCGTTTCCTACGAGCAGTACTTC. Amino acids: CASSSNAVSYEQYF.

At least ten counts were recorded for this clonotype. An end of the junction differs from the germline gene, which may be a read error. This chain's CDR3 is CASSSRGQGASETQYF. In DNA, the CDR3 is TGTGCCAGCAGCTCGAGGGGACAGGGGGCTTCAGAGACCCAGTACTTC. The rearrangement uses TRBV5-1 and TRBJ2-5; 12 nucleotides align to TRBD1. The CDR3 sequence is 16 residues long. The V gene's germline CDR1 is SGHRS and CDR2 YFSETQ.

The V call is TRBV20-1, the J call TRBJ2-7; D may correspond to TRBD1 or TRBD2 (5 bases each). V shed 3 bases and J shed 2 bases, with 17 bases lying between them. Per germline, CDR1 DFQATT and CDR2 SNEGSKA (reference sequence). This CDR3 has 15 amino acids. CDR3 sequence reads: CSASEPGTGTYEQYF. The CDR3 DNA reads as TGCAGTGCTAGCGAACCCGGGACGGGAACCTACGAGCAGTACTTC.

V gene TRBV12-3 or TRBV12-4 combines with J gene TRBJ2-7, with D possibly called TRBD1 or TRBD2 (5 bases each). V gave up 5 bases and J gave up 0 bases, with 14 bases separating them. The CDR3 totals 15 residues. CDR3 in DNA: TGTGCCAGCAGTCCCCCGGGACCTAGCTCCTACGAGCAGTACTTC. Translation gives CASSPPGPSSYEQYF.